The TCR beta chain under discussion was sequenced for a study of cytomegalovirus exposure and HLA in healthy donors. Primers included in the PCR were 60 Vbeta and 13 Jbeta primers. Produced via immunoSEQ multiplex PCR; TCRdb's table is partial and in-frame only. This sample has under 150,000 clones, with around 72% found just once. The CDR3 consists of 15 residues. CDR1 and CDR2 from the germline V gene are MNHNS and SASEGT. The V end lost 6 bases, the J end lost 2 bases, and 17 bases lay between the germline ends. This chain joins TRBV6-1 and TRBJ2-7, with TRBD1 as a possible D gene (6 bases). The TCR originated in a man aged 45 to 65 in good health and CMV-seropositive. The specimen sequenced was PBMCs. The CDR3 nucleotides read TGTGCCAGCAGCCAAGGGGGTCCTCGTACCTACGAGCAGTACTTC. This gives the protein CASSQGGPRTYEQYF.